This entry describes one TCR beta chain. Authors' analysis steps: Using reference gene primer amplification, nucleated cell counts were estimated. Measured with immunoSEQ multiplex PCR; TCRdb has only the in-frame clones, and not every one. V, J and clone size are taken as reported in that table, and D and trimming were inferred from the DNA itself. The sample shows a few hundred thousand clones, roughly 86% of them seen only once. The V segment lost 0 bases and the J segment 1 base; nucleotides outside the gene matches: 1. Germline values: CDR1 SGHNT, CDR2 YYREEE (reference sequence). CDR3 length equals 14 residues. The sample is drawn from a study of blood T cell repertoires in COVID-19. Study details: T cells, B-cell-depleted T cells, or PBMCs provided the cDNA or gDNA that served as material.

The genes are TRBV5-4 and TRBJ2-7; 7 bases fit TRBD1. This sequence was found in a woman between 50 and 59 years old who had recovered from COVID-19. Material: peripheral blood. Written as DNA, the CDR3 is TGTGCCAGCAGCTTGGCGGGACAGTCCTACGAGCAGTACTTC. This translates into CASSLAGQSYEQYF.